One sample yielded the 24 T cell receptor beta chains listed below, sequenced in a study of blood T cells in healthy people across ages. PCR was performed a second time for roughly 7 to 11 cycles using a sample-barcoded 5' primer and a J-beta primer mix. Each CDR3 protein is one row after TCRdb ran MiXCR on the 5' RACE reads. The table has hundreds of thousands of distinct CDR3 sequences, about 30% seen once. Sequences were obtained from blood. The origin of the receptors is a woman older than 75 in good health.

There are many counts of this clonotype. This chain links TRBV5-6 with TRBJ2-5; a weak D match, TRBD1 (5 bases). There are 15 residues in the CDR3. Germline CDR1 and CDR2: SGHDT and YYEEEE. The V end lost 0 bases, the J end lost 1 base, and 10 bases lay between the germline ends. CDR3 in DNA: TGTGCCAGCAGCTTGGGCAGGGTTAGCCAAGAGACCCAGTACTTC. It translates to CASSLGRVSQETQYF.

This clonotype showed up just a few times. One end of the junction varies from germline; a read error may be responsible. The chain is built from TRBV5-1 and TRBJ1-3; no reliable D call. Germline V gene sequence: CDR1 SGHRS, CDR2 YFSETQ. The CDR3 sequence is 13 residues long. The CDR3 nucleotides are TGCGCCAGCAGCTTGGGGTCTGGAAGCACCATATATTTT. This encodes CASSLGSGSTIYF.

This clonotype has a count of ten or more. The CDR3 DNA follows: TGTGCCAGCAGCCCCCGACTAGCGGGGGTAACCTACAATGAGCAGTTCTTC. This encodes CASSPRLAGVTYNEQFF. The chain is built from TRBV9 and TRBJ2-1; TRBD2 matches 12 bases. Germline loops: CDR1 SGDLS, CDR2 YYNGEE. This CDR3 is built from 17 residues. V gave up 4 bases and J gave up 2 bases; unmatched junction bases: 7. Full variable domain (rest looked up from reference TRBV9 and TRBJ2-1): DSGVTQTPKHLITATGQRVTLRCSPRSGDLSVYWYQQSLDQGLQFLIQYYNGEERAKGNILERFSAQQFPDLHSELNLSSLELGDSALYFCASSPRLAGVTYNEQFFGPGTRLTVL.

J is TRBJ1-1 and V is TRBV10-1; D unresolved. Per the germline V gene, CDR1 is WNHNN and CDR2 is SYGVQD (reference sequence). The V end was cut by 8 bases, the J end by 4 bases, with 14 bases between. This CDR3 region has 13 residues. CDR3: CASREAAGTEAFF. CDR3 in DNA: TGCGCCAGCCGGGAAGCGGCAGGCACTGAAGCTTTCTTT.

Concerning this clonotype itself: A much larger clone differs by one base, so this may be a read error. The chain recombines TRBV12-3 or TRBV12-4 with TRBJ2-1, with D unclear. This CDR3 comprises 14 residues. The V gene lost 8 bases and the J gene lost 8 bases, with 19 bases spanning the gap. The CDR3 is CASSYGWAGDEQFF. Written as DNA, the CDR3 is TGTGCCAGCTCCTACGGTTGGGCTGGGGATGAGCAGTTCTTC.

This clonotype was recorded a few times. CDR3 amino acids: CASSQGQGFYTEAFF. CDR3 DNA sequence: TGTGCCAGCAGCCAAGGACAGGGGTTCTACACTGAAGCTTTCTTT. V is TRBV4-2 and J is TRBJ1-1, with 8 bases fitting TRBD1. This CDR3 is built from 15 residues. V shed 1 base and J 3 bases; nucleotides not matched to a gene: 4. Germline CDR1 reads LGHNA; CDR2 reads YNFKEQ.

This clonotype came up many times. The chain is built from TRBV7-9 and TRBJ2-1, with TRBD1 matching over 7 bases. V dropped 4 bases and J dropped 3; count of bases not matched to a gene: 9. This CDR3 has 16 amino acids. Germline V lookup: CDR1 SEHNR, CDR2 FQNEAQ (reference sequence). The CDR3 sequence: CASSSKDRSLYNEQFF. The CDR3 region has the DNA TGTGCCAGCAGCTCGAAGGACAGGAGCCTCTACAATGAGCAGTTCTTC.

The chain joins TRBV3-1 to TRBJ2-2; D gene uncertain. V was clipped by 4 bases and J by 4 bases, with 10 bases between them. CDR1 LGHDT and CDR2 YNNKEL come from the germline V gene (reference sequence). This CDR3 is built from 14 residues. The DNA of the CDR3 is TGTGCCAGCAGCCTAGAACGTGGCACCGGGGAGCTGTTTTTT. It codes for CASSLERGTGELFF.

J is TRBJ1-2 and V is TRBV7-2; D is unclear. Germline V gene sequence: CDR1 SGHTA, CDR2 FQGNSA. This CDR3 region has 12 residues. The V gene lost 1 base and the J gene lost 6 bases, with 6 bases spanning the gap. CDR3: CASSLGYDGYTF. CDR3 nucleotides: TGTGCCAGCAGCTTAGGGTATGATGGCTACACCTTC.

As concerns this clonotype: A junction boundary mismatches the germline segment, possibly from a read error. The chain links TRBV5-1 to TRBJ1-2; TRBD1 matches at 7 bases. Germline lookup yields CDR1 SGHRS and CDR2 YFSETQ. There are 15 residues in the CDR3. DNA for the CDR3: TGCGCCAGCAGTCCAGGGACAGTTTCTAACTGTGGCTACACCTTC. This gives the protein CASSPGTVSNCGYTF. The variable domain in full, with the rest retrieved from reference TRBV5-1 and TRBJ1-2, is KAGVTQTPRYLIKTRGQQVTLSCSPISGHRSVSWYQQTPGQGLQFLFEYFSETQRNKGNFPGRFSGRQFSNSRSEMNVSTLELGDSALYLCASSPGTVSNCGYTFGSGTRLTVV.

This clonotype was recorded at least ten times. This chain links TRBV9 with TRBJ2-5; D may match TRBD1 or TRBD2 (5 bases each). Between the trimmed V and J ends, which lost 0 bases and 3 bases, there was a span of 18 bases. Germline lookup yields CDR1 SGDLS and CDR2 YYNGEE. The CDR3 is 17 residues long. For the CDR3, the DNA is TGTGCCAGCAGCGTAGGGACCGGGACCCCCCGGGAAGAGACCCAGTACTTC. This gives the protein CASSVGTGTPREETQYF.

This clonotype was detected many times. V is TRBV7-8 and J is TRBJ2-3; the match to TRBD2 covers 7 bases. V lost 5 bases to trimming and J lost 5 bases; unmatched junction nucleotides: 7. The germline CDR1 and CDR2 sequences are SGHVS and FQNEAQ. This CDR3 has 14 amino acids. The CDR3 DNA follows: TGTGCCAGCAGCCTGGGGGGGAATATAGATACGCAGTATTTT. Amino acid sequence: CASSLGGNIDTQYF.

In DNA, the CDR3 is TGCAGTGCTAGCCGACTAGCGGGGGATTATACAGATACGCAGTATTTT. Translated: CSASRLAGDYTDTQYF. The chain combines TRBV20-1 with TRBJ2-3, with TRBD2 identical over 12 bases. CDR1 is DFQATT, CDR2 SNEGSKA, per germline (reference sequence). Trimming at V came to 3 bases and at J to 3 bases, leaving 7 bases not matched to a gene. This CDR3 is built from 16 residues.

This clonotype was observed many times. V and J are TRBV12-3 or TRBV12-4 and TRBJ1-6; D gene uncertain. The CDR3 is made up of 14 amino acids. V lost 2 bases and J lost 0, with 2 bases in between. CDR3 in amino acids: CASSLNSYNSPLHF. The CDR3 region has the DNA TGTGCCAGCAGTTTAAACTCCTATAATTCACCCCTCCACTTT.

This clonotype was counted many times. V and J are TRBV5-1 and TRBJ1-2; D gene ambiguous. Germline values: CDR1 SGHRS, CDR2 YFSETQ. The CDR3 spans 17 residues. Trimming pared 0 bases from V and 1 base from J, leaving 16 bases between. The DNA for the CDR3 is TGCGCCAGCAGCTTGGGAAGGGCTAAGGATGGTAACTATGGCTACACCTTC. This sequence encodes CASSLGRAKDGNYGYTF.

This clonotype was counted many times. The rearrangement links TRBV20-1 to TRBJ2-3; weak D call: TRBD2 (6 bases). The CDR3 length is 14 residues. From germline, CDR1 is DFQATT and CDR2 SNEGSKA (reference sequence). V was pared by 1 base and J by 2 bases, with 10 bases between. In DNA form, the CDR3 reads TGCAGTGCTAGAGGGAGGGGCTTCACAGATACGCAGTATTTT. Encoded protein: CSARGRGFTDTQYF.

Comments on this clonotype: A much larger clone lies a single base off, so this may be a read error. J is TRBJ2-7 and V is TRBV18; weak D call: TRBD2 (5 bases). Germline values: CDR1 KGHSH, CDR2 LQKENI. The CDR3 length is 16 residues. Written as DNA, the CDR3 is TGTGCCAGCTCACCAGGTGCAGAGGGTAACTCGTGGGAGCGGTACTTC. Its protein is CASSPGAEGNSWERYF.

The rearrangement joins TRBV29-1 to TRBJ2-7, with D tentatively TRBD1 (6 bases). The CDR3 extends over 14 amino acids. Germline loops: CDR1 SQVTM, CDR2 ANQGSEA. Trimming left V 7 bases short and J 2 bases short, with 18 bases between. The CDR3 reads CSALEGGRAYEQYF. The CDR3 nucleotides read TGCAGCGCCCTAGAAGGGGGAAGGGCCTACGAGCAGTACTTC.

This clonotype was detected many times. The rearrangement joins TRBV7-3 to TRBJ2-4, with a tentative D call TRBD1 (6 bases). V dropped 4 bases and J dropped 2 bases, with 9 bases sitting between them. Germline V gene data show CDR1 as SGHTA and CDR2 as FQGTGA. The CDR3 has 14 amino acids. CDR3 nucleotides: TGTGCCAGCAGCTCACAGGGCACCAAAAACATTCAGTACTTC. Translation gives CASSSQGTKNIQYF. The full variable domain, completed using reference TRBV7-3 and TRBJ2-4, is GAGVSQTPSNKVTEKGKYVELRCDPISGHTALYWYRQSLGQGPEFLIYFQGTGAADDSGLPNDRFFAVRPEGSVSTLKIQRTERGDSAVYLCASSSQGTKNIQYFGAGTRLSVL.

In the case of this clonotype: This may arise from a read error, as a much more abundant clone is one base away. The chain has TRBV7-2 and TRBJ1-2; tentative D call: TRBD1 (6 bases). Per germline, CDR1 SGHTA and CDR2 FQGNSA. Trimming took off 2 bases at V and 3 bases at J, with 13 bases between the two ends. This CDR3 contains 15 residues. Written as DNA, the CDR3 is TGTGCCAGCAGCTTACTTGGACAGACTGACTATGGCTACACCTTC. This translates into CASSLLGQTDYGYTF.

This clonotype has a handful of counts. V usage is TRBV7-9 and J usage is TRBJ1-4, with D perhaps matching TRBD1 (5 bases). This CDR3 spans 17 amino acids. Germline CDR1 SEHNR, CDR2 FQNEAQ (reference sequence). V was shortened by 4 bases and J by 6 bases, with 21 bases between the two germline ends. CDR3 residues: CASSSSRRGGGDEKLFF. The CDR3 nucleotides read TGTGCCAGCAGCTCAAGTCGAAGGGGAGGCGGGGATGAAAAACTGTTTTTT.

This clonotype was found many times. This chain uses TRBV29-1 with TRBJ1-2; TRBD1 matches 10 bases. This CDR3 comprises 14 residues. Per germline, CDR1 SQVTM and CDR2 ANQGSEA. With 4 bases clipped from V and 7 bases from J, the junction kept 9 bases outside the gene matches. DNA for the CDR3: TGCAGCGTTGCCGCGACAGGGGGCATCTCTGGCTACACCTTC. Translating it yields CSVAATGGISGYTF.

Regarding this clonotype: A clone one base away is much larger, so this may be a read error. J is TRBJ1-2 and V is TRBV7-3, with 9 positions matching TRBD1. V lost 6 bases and J lost 10; bases outside the gene matches: 9. CDR1 SGHTA and CDR2 FQGTGA come from the germline V gene. The CDR3 extends over 13 amino acids. This chain's CDR3 is CASSGRDREVYTF. The DNA of the CDR3 is TGTGCCAGCAGTGGCCGGGACAGGGAGGTCTACACCTTC.

This clonotype came up many times. This chain connects TRBV6-5 to TRBJ1-4; D is undetermined. Trimming took off 0 bases at V and 7 bases at J, with 9 bases between the two ends. The CDR3 is 14 residues long. The germline V gene has CDR1 MNHEY and CDR2 SVGAGI. The CDR3 DNA sequence: TGTGCCAGCAGTTACTCGGCCCGTGCTGAAAAACTGTTTTTT. Its protein product is CASSYSARAEKLFF.